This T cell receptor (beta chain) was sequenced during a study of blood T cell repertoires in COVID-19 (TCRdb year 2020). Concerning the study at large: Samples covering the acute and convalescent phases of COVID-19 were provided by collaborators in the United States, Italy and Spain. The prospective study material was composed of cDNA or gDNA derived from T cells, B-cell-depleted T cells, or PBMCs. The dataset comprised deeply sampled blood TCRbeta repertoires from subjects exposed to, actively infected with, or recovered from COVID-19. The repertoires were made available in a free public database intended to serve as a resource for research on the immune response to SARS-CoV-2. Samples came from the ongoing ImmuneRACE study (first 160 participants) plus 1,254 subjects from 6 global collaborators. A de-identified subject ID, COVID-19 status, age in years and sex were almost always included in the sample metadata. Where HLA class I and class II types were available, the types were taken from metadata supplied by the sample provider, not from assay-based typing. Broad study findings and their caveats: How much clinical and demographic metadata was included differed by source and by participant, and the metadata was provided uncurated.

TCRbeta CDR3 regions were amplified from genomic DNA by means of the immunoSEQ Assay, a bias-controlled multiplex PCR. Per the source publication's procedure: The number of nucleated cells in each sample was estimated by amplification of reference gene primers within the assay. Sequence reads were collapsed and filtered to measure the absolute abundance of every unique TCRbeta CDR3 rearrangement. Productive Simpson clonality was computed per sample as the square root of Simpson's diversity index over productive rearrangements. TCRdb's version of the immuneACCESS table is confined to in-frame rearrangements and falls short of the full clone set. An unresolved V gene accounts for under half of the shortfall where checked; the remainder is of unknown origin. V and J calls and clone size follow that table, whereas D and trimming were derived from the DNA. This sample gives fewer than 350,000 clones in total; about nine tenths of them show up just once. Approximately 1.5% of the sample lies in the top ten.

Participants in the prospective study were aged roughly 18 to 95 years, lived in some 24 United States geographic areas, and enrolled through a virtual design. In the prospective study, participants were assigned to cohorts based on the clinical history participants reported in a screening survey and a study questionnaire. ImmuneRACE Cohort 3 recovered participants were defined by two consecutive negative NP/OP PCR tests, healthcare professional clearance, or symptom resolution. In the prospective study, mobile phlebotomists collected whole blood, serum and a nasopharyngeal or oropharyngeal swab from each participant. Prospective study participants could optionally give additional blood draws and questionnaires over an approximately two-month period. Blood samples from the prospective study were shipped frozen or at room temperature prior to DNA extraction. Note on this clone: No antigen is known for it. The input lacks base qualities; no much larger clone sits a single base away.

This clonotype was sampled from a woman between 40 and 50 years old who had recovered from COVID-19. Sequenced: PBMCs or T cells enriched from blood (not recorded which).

The nucleotide sequence is TGTGCCAGCAGCCCGGGACTGGGTAATGAAAAACTGTTTTTT. Translated, it reads CASSPGLGNEKLFF. The chain links TRBV7-9 with TRBJ1-4; TRBD1 is a possible D gene, resting on 5 matching bases. The CDR3 measures 14 amino acids from cysteine to phenylalanine. Only the CDR3 DNA is retained, 42 bases long and in frame from the first base. Cut back by 5 bases and 4 bases, the V and J ends lie 11 bases apart. The CDR1 and CDR2 encoded by the germline V gene (reference sequence) are SEHNR and FQNEAQ. The CDR3 plus the reference TRBV7-9 and TRBJ1-4 genes for the other parts give the full variable domain: DTGVSQNPRHKITKRGQNVTFRCDPISEHNRLYWYRQTLGQGPEFLTYFQNEAQLEKSRLLSDRFSAERPKGSFSTLEIQRTEQGDSAMYLCASSPGLGNEKLFFGSGTQLSVL.